Shown below are 19 T cell receptor beta chains from a single sample sequenced in a study of blood T cell repertoires in COVID-19. Assay: immunoSEQ multiplex PCR; the TCRdb copy retains only in-frame clones and omits some. Here the sample spans 140,000 or so clones, around 87% being singletons. The sequenced sample was peripheral blood. Source of these receptors: a human donor in a cohort sampled during active COVID-19.

This clone was seen a single time. The V and J genes are TRBV18 and TRBJ1-6; 11 bases map to TRBD1. There are 18 residues in the CDR3. The V and J ends lost 5 bases and 7 bases, in that order; junction bases with no gene match: 13. The germline V gene encodes CDR1 KGHSH and CDR2 LQKENI. DNA for the CDR3: TGTGCCAGCTCATCAACGGGACAGGGGGGATCTGGGAATTCACCCCTCCACTTT. It specifies CASSSTGQGGSGNSPLHF.

This chain uses TRBV6-6 with TRBJ1-5, with 7 bases matching TRBD1. Germline V gives CDR1 MNHNY, CDR2 SVGAGI (reference sequence). This CDR3 spans 17 amino acids. The V gene end was trimmed by 5 bases and the J gene end by 0 bases; junction bases not matched to a gene: 10. The CDR3 DNA is TGTGCCAGCAGTCCCAGGGGGACCCACTATAGCAATCAGCCCCAGCATTTT. It yields the protein CASSPRGTHYSNQPQHF.

The chain recombines TRBV5-1 with TRBJ1-4; 11 bases agree with TRBD1. The CDR3 is 16 residues long. CDR1 is SGHRS and CDR2 is YFSETQ in the germline V gene. The V gene end was trimmed by 5 bases and the J gene end by 1 base; junction bases not matched to a gene: 4. The CDR3, as DNA: TGCGCCAGCAGGCGGACAGGGGGCGGAACTAATGAAAAACTGTTTTTT. Encoded protein: CASRRTGGGTNEKLFF.

This clone showed up many times. The chain recombines TRBV19 with TRBJ1-2, with 8 nucleotides matching TRBD1. The CDR3 is made up of 14 amino acids. Trimming took 6 bases from V and 1 from J; bases not matched to a gene: 4. CDR1 is LNHDA, CDR2 SQIVND, per germline (reference sequence). CDR3 coding DNA: TGTGCCAGTAGCCGACAGGGGAATAACTATGGCTACACCTTC. It specifies CASSRQGNNYGYTF.

V and J are TRBV11-2 and TRBJ1-4; tentative D call: TRBD1 (5 bases). This CDR3 has 15 residues. Germline V gene lookup returns CDR1 SGHAT and CDR2 FQNNGV. V was pared by 5 bases and J by 3 bases, with 13 bases between. The CDR3 DNA is TGTGCCAGCAGCCCCGGACAAATGGCTAATGAAAAACTGTTTTTT. This gives the protein CASSPGQMANEKLFF.

This clone occurred a few times. This chain uses TRBV5-5 with TRBJ2-3; 10 bases are shared with TRBD2. From germline, CDR1 is SGHKS and CDR2 YYEKEE (reference sequence). This CDR3 is 16 amino acids long. Losses at the gene ends were 2 bases for V and 0 bases for J; bases not matched to a gene: 3. The CDR3 DNA reads as TGTGCCAGCAGCTTTCAAGCGGGAGGGAGCACAGATACGCAGTATTTT. Translation gives CASSFQAGGSTDTQYF. The variable domain in full, with the rest retrieved from reference TRBV5-5 and TRBJ2-3, is DAGVTQSPTHLIKTRGQQVTLRCSPISGHKSVSWYQQVLGQGPQFIFQYYEKEERGRGNFPDRFSARQFPNYSSELNVNALLLGDSALYLCASSFQAGGSTDTQYFGPGTRLTVL.

This clone was counted between two and nine times. The chain recombines TRBV19 with TRBJ2-7; 9 positions agree with TRBD1. This CDR3 contains 15 residues. V trimming: 3 bases; J trimming: 2 bases; junction bases outside the gene matches: 5. The germline V gene encodes CDR1 LNHDA and CDR2 SQIVND (reference sequence). The CDR3 sequence is CASSMIGQGTYEQYF. The CDR3 DNA is TGTGCCAGTAGTATGATTGGACAGGGGACCTACGAGCAGTACTTC.

The V gene is TRBV7-9, the J gene TRBJ2-2; D ambiguous. There are 15 residues in the CDR3. Germline V gives CDR1 SEHNR, CDR2 FQNEAQ (reference sequence). Trimming pared 1 base from V and 1 base from J, leaving 7 bases between. CDR3: CASSLVSVNTGELFF. The CDR3 bases are TGTGCCAGCAGCTTAGTAAGCGTGAACACCGGGGAGCTGTTTTTT.

This clone was seen once. The chain uses TRBV2 and TRBJ2-5, with 8 bases identical to TRBD2. The V segment lost 4 bases and the J segment 5 bases; nucleotides outside the gene matches: 6. The CDR3 covers 14 residues. CDR1 and CDR2 from the germline V gene are SNHLY and FYNNEI. The CDR3 loop reads CASSVPGGTETQYF. The CDR3 region has the DNA TGTGCCAGCAGTGTACCGGGAGGGACGGAGACCCAGTACTTC.

V and J are TRBV7-9 and TRBJ2-1, with TRBD1 matching 10 bases. The CDR3 sequence is 15 residues long. The V gene's germline CDR1 is SEHNR and CDR2 FQNEAQ (reference sequence). J was trimmed by 4 bases and V by 2 bases; bases with no gene match: 2. The CDR3 nucleotides are TGTGCCAGCAGCTTAAGGGGACAGGGGTACAATGAGCAGTTCTTC. As protein: CASSLRGQGYNEQFF.

This clone was recorded once. The V and J genes are TRBV10-3 and TRBJ1-6; TRBD1 matches at 8 bases. CDR1 and CDR2 from the germline V gene are ENHRY and SYGVKD. V trimming: 4 bases; J trimming: 4 bases; junction bases outside the gene matches: 9. The CDR3 consists of 17 residues. The CDR3 DNA reads TGTGCCATCAGTGCCGAGGGCAGGGGGCATTATAATTCACCCCTCCACTTT. Its protein product is CAISAEGRGHYNSPLHF.

For this clone: The germline gene is not matched at one end of the junction; a read error may be the cause. The chain uses TRBV3-1 (or the pseudogene TRBV3-2) and TRBJ2-7; no clear D. The CDR3 is 12 residues long. In germline, CDR1 is LGHDT, CDR2 YNNKEL (reference sequence). The CDR3 loop is CASSQYSHEQYF. Here the CDR3 DNA reads TGTGCCAGCAGCCAATACTCCCACGAGCAGTACTTC.

The CDR3 spells CASSLEGNYGYTF. The CDR3, as DNA: TGTGCCAGCAGTTTGGAGGGGAACTATGGCTACACCTTC. The chain couples TRBV19 to TRBJ1-2; D possibly corresponds to TRBD1 (5 bases). Trimming cost V 9 bases and J 2 bases, with 13 bases left between them. The CDR3 is 13 amino acids. Per the germline V gene, CDR1 is LNHDA and CDR2 is SQIVND (reference sequence).

The J gene is TRBJ2-7, the V gene TRBV19; 8 bases are shared with TRBD1. V was pared by 5 bases and J by 1 base, with 4 bases of the junction left unmatched. The CDR3 extends over 14 amino acids. Per the germline V gene, CDR1 is LNHDA and CDR2 is SQIVND (reference sequence). The CDR3 bases are TGTGCCAGTAGTGCGGGACAGGATTCCTACGAGCAGTACTTC. Amino acid sequence: CASSAGQDSYEQYF.

CDR3 in amino acids: CAWSLPGNSGYTF. The CDR3 DNA sequence: TGTGCCTGGAGTCTACCGGGGAATTCTGGCTACACCTTC. The chain couples TRBV30 to TRBJ1-2; no definite D call. The length of the CDR3 is 13 residues. The germline CDR1 and CDR2 sequences are GTSNPN and SVGIG (reference sequence). With 2 bases removed from V and 7 bases from J, the gap between germline ends came to 14 bases.

The rearrangement links TRBV28 to TRBJ2-7; TRBD2 aligns across 12 bases. CDR3 size: 14 residues. The V and J ends lost 6 bases and 5 bases, in that order; junction bases with no gene match: 5. Germline CDR1 MDHEN, CDR2 SYDVKM. The chain's CDR3 is CASRTGLAGNEQYF. In nucleotides, the CDR3 is TGTGCCAGCAGGACCGGACTAGCGGGAAACGAGCAGTACTTC.

The DNA of the CDR3 is TGTGCCAGCAGAGCGGGACTAGCGGCCTCCACAGATACGCAGTATTTT. The encoded protein is CASRAGLAASTDTQYF. The chain employs TRBV6-6 and TRBJ2-3; 11 bases fit TRBD2. Germline V CDR1 and CDR2: MNHNY, SVGAGI (reference sequence). Trimming removed 6 bases from V and 2 bases from J; junction bases left unmatched: 7. This CDR3 contains 16 residues.

This clone was observed a single time. The gene calls are TRBV4-1 and TRBJ1-2; D possibly corresponds to TRBD1 (6 bases). Germline values: CDR1 MGHRA, CDR2 YSYEKL. V was pared by 3 bases and J by 6 bases, with 11 bases between. The CDR3 consists of 13 residues. The CDR3 nucleotides are TGCGCCAGCAGCCATACAGGGCCTAATGGCTACACCTTC. Its translation is CASSHTGPNGYTF.

The chain uses TRBV28 and TRBJ2-7, with TRBD2 matching over 12 bases. Trimming removed 6 bases from V and 7 bases from J; junction bases left unmatched: 7. This CDR3 spans 14 amino acids. Germline CDR1 MDHEN, CDR2 SYDVKM. The CDR3 here is CASRRLAGVGEQYF. The CDR3 bases are TGTGCCAGCAGGCGACTAGCGGGAGTAGGGGAGCAGTACTTC.